The 27 T cell receptor beta chains listed next were all sequenced from one sample in a study of T cell responses to AZD1222 COVID-19 vaccine. The data were produced by immunoSEQ multiplex PCR, yet TCRdb's version contains in-frame clones alone and is incomplete. This table has 170,000 or so clones, around 90% appearing once. The input for sequencing was peripheral blood, taken on day 0 of AZD1222 vaccination. All receptors come from an adult in good health.

The genes are TRBV27 and TRBJ2-7, with D perhaps being TRBD1 or TRBD2 (5 bases each). From germline, CDR1 is MNHEY and CDR2 SMNVEV (reference sequence). CDR3 length: 12 residues. V dropped 5 bases and J dropped 6 bases, with 11 bases sitting between them. CDR3 nucleotide sequence: TGTGCCAGCAGTAGAGGGACGCGCGAGCAGTACTTC. Encoded protein: CASSRGTREQYF.

This clone has only one observation. This specimen includes other DNA sequences encoding the same CDR3. The chain employs TRBV2 and TRBJ2-3, with 11 bases lining up with TRBD2. The germline V gene has CDR1 SNHLY and CDR2 FYNNEI. CDR3 length: 14 residues. V was clipped by 5 bases and J by 3 bases; unmatched bases: 1. As DNA, the CDR3 is TGTGCCAGCAGTCGACTAGCGGGAACAGATACGCAGTATTTT. Translating it yields CASSRLAGTDTQYF.

The chain links TRBV7-6 to TRBJ2-5; TRBD1 might be the D (6 bases). The CDR3 covers 14 residues. CDR1 SGHVS and CDR2 FNYEAQ come from the germline V gene. Trimming took 5 bases from V and 7 from J, leaving 17 bases between them. This chain's CDR3 is CASSPNRVNGTQYF. As DNA, the CDR3 is TGTGCCAGCAGCCCAAACAGGGTCAACGGGACCCAGTACTTC.

J is TRBJ2-3 and V is TRBV7-6, with D possibly called TRBD1 or TRBD2 (6 bases each). The V end was cut by 5 bases, the J end by 2 bases, with 17 bases between. The CDR3 totals 16 residues. Per germline, CDR1 SGHVS and CDR2 FNYEAQ. The CDR3 nucleotides are TGTGCCAGCAGCCAACCGACAGGAGGGGTCACAGATACGCAGTATTTT. Translated, it gives CASSQPTGGVTDTQYF.

The V gene is TRBV23-1, the J gene TRBJ2-5, with D tentatively TRBD2 (7 bases). TRBV23-1 is known as an ORF, though its function is uncertain. Trimming pared 9 bases from V and 5 bases from J, leaving 13 bases between. The CDR3 consists of 12 residues. Written as DNA, the CDR3 is TGCGCCAGGAGGGGGAGGGGGGAGACCCAGTACTTC. Translated, it gives CARRGRGETQYF.

The genes are TRBV5-1 and TRBJ2-7; possible D gene TRBD2, 5 bases. CDR1 SGHRS and CDR2 YFSETQ come from the germline V gene. Trimming took off 4 bases at V and 3 bases at J, with 11 bases between the two ends. The CDR3 length is 13 residues. CDR3 sequence (DNA): TGCGCCAGCAGCGCGGACTCCAACTACGAGCAGTACTTC. It specifies CASSADSNYEQYF.

Of note for this clone: It is unclear where the CDR3 begins or ends on the DNA, so no DNA is shown, and the CDR3 is as TCRdb lists it. J is TRBJ2-7 and V is TRBV6-5; the D call TRBD2 from the table was never checked on the DNA. The CDR3 is 14 amino acids in total, end residues counted. Germline CDR1 and CDR2: MNHEY and SVGAGI. The CDR3 protein is CASSSSTSGYEQYF.

This chain links TRBV19 with TRBJ2-7; 11 positions agree with TRBD1. V lost 8 bases, J lost 0 bases, and 12 bases stayed unmatched. CDR3 length: 17 residues. From germline, CDR1 is LNHDA and CDR2 SQIVND (reference sequence). In nucleotides, the CDR3 is TGTGCCAGTCGACTAACCGGGACAGGGGGAAACTCCTACGAGCAGTACTTC. It translates to CASRLTGTGGNSYEQYF.

The chain is built from TRBV18 and TRBJ1-5; TRBD1 matches at 9 bases. Trimming at V came to 3 bases and at J to 5 bases, leaving 2 bases not matched to a gene. Per germline, CDR1 KGHSH and CDR2 LQKENI. This CDR3 has 14 residues. CDR3 DNA sequence: TGTGCCAGCTCACCCGACAGGGGGTATCAGCCCCAGCATTTT. Amino acids: CASSPDRGYQPQHF.

This clone appeared a single time. The chain links TRBV18 to TRBJ2-7, with D possibly being TRBD1 or TRBD2 (5 bases each). CDR1 KGHSH and CDR2 LQKENI come from the germline V gene. CDR3 length: 11 residues. V gave up 8 bases and J gave up 3 bases, with 8 bases separating them. Written as DNA, the CDR3 is TGTGCCAGCCGGGGCTTCTACGAGCAGTACTTC. Encoded protein: CASRGFYEQYF.

The CDR3 nucleotides read TGCGCCAGCAGCTTGGCCTTCCCGGGGCTGAGATACGAGCAGTACTTC. The encoded protein is CASSLAFPGLRYEQYF. The chain couples TRBV5-1 to TRBJ2-7; D tentatively reads TRBD1 or TRBD2 (5 bases each). Germline-derived CDR1 and CDR2 are SGHRS and YFSETQ. V lost 0 bases to trimming and J lost 4 bases, with 17 bases between them. The length of the CDR3 is 16 residues.

The chain recombines TRBV6-5 with TRBJ2-5; 10 positions agree with TRBD1. The CDR3 totals 15 residues. Germline assignment: CDR1 MNHEY and CDR2 SVGAGI. V shed 6 bases, J shed 5 bases, and the junction held 9 bases outside the gene matches. Here the CDR3 DNA reads TGTGCCAGCAGAATGACAGGGGGCGGTGGGGAGACCCAGTACTTC. Its translation: CASRMTGGGGETQYF.

The chain combines TRBV5-6 with TRBJ2-1, with 13 bases lining up with TRBD2. J gave up 9 bases and V 1 base, and 7 bases lay outside the gene matches. CDR3 length: 16 amino acids. Germline V gives CDR1 SGHDT, CDR2 YYEEEE. Here the CDR3 DNA reads TGTGCCAGCAGCTTGTTTCGGACTAGCGGGAGCATTGAGCAGTTCTTC. It is translated as CASSLFRTSGSIEQFF.

This clone was found once. V is TRBV3-1 (or the pseudogene TRBV3-2) and J is TRBJ1-3, with D tentatively TRBD1 (5 bases). The CDR3 has 17 residues. V gave up 1 base and J gave up 1 base, with 14 bases separating them. CDR1 and CDR2 from the germline V gene are LGHDT and YNNKEL (reference sequence). The CDR3 protein is CASSQVGARFSGNTIYF. For the CDR3, the DNA is TGTGCCAGCAGCCAAGTAGGGGCCAGGTTTTCTGGAAACACCATATATTTT.

The chain carries TRBV6-5 and TRBJ1-6, with D possibly matching TRBD1 (5 bases). This CDR3 has 16 residues. The germline CDR1 and CDR2 sequences are MNHEY and SVGAGI. The V end was cut by 0 bases, the J end by 10 bases, with 16 bases between. For the CDR3, the DNA is TGTGCCAGCAGTTACTCAGGGGTTTCGAAGGTGTCACCCCTCCACTTT. Protein: CASSYSGVSKVSPLHF.

The chain joins TRBV2 to TRBJ2-7, with 10 positions matching TRBD1. CDR1 is SNHLY and CDR2 is FYNNEI in the germline V gene. V shed 8 bases and J 4 bases; nucleotides not matched to a gene: 8. The CDR3 loop spans 14 amino acids. CDR3 DNA: TGTGCCAGCCAACCGACAGGGGGCCGATACGAGCAGTACTTC. It encodes CASQPTGGRYEQYF.

The chain has TRBV5-1 and TRBJ2-7; 9 bases map to TRBD1. The CDR3 loop spans 18 amino acids. Germline V lookup: CDR1 SGHRS, CDR2 YFSETQ. Trimming took 2 bases from V and 5 from J; bases not matched to a gene: 17. The CDR3: CASSFLNLAGQGIHEQYF. CDR3 in DNA: TGCGCCAGCAGCTTCTTGAACCTGGCGGGACAGGGTATACACGAGCAGTACTTC.

As for this clone: Other DNA sequences in this specimen translate into the identical CDR3. The chain uses TRBV3-1 (or the pseudogene TRBV3-2) and TRBJ2-3, with D possibly matching TRBD2 (7 bases). Trimming took 1 base from V and 5 from J, leaving 13 bases between them. The CDR3 has 15 amino acids. Per the germline V gene, CDR1 is LGHDT and CDR2 is YNNKEL (reference sequence). CDR3 in amino acids: CASSQVGGAGDTQYF. The CDR3 DNA sequence: TGTGCCAGCAGCCAAGTGGGGGGGGCCGGAGATACGCAGTATTTT.

The chain combines TRBV6-5 with TRBJ1-6; D is unresolved. Germline loops: CDR1 MNHEY, CDR2 SVGAGI. The CDR3 is 13 amino acids. Trimming stripped 6 bases from V and 9 bases from J, with 12 bases between. CDR3 in amino acids: CASRGSISSPLHF. The CDR3 coding sequence is TGTGCCAGCAGAGGCTCCATCAGTTCACCCCTCCACTTT.

V gene TRBV7-6 combines with J gene TRBJ2-7; 16 nucleotides line up with TRBD2. With 4 bases clipped from V and 6 bases from J, the junction kept 3 bases outside the gene matches. Germline assignment: CDR1 SGHVS and CDR2 FNYEAQ. CDR3 length equals 15 residues. The CDR3 loop is CASSSGLAGGVEQYF. Written as DNA, the CDR3 is TGTGCCAGCAGCTCGGGACTAGCGGGAGGGGTCGAGCAGTACTTC.

This rearrangement joins TRBV5-1 to TRBJ2-5; 9 bases are shared with TRBD2. This CDR3 is built from 14 residues. Germline V gene lookup returns CDR1 SGHRS and CDR2 YFSETQ. V shed 2 bases and J 1 base; nucleotides not matched to a gene: 0. The CDR3 coding sequence is TGCGCCAGCAGCTTTAGCGGGAGCCAAGAGACCCAGTACTTC. Residues: CASSFSGSQETQYF. Based on the CDR3 plus reference TRBV5-1 and TRBJ2-5, the full variable domain is KAGVTQTPRYLIKTRGQQVTLSCSPISGHRSVSWYQQTPGQGLQFLFEYFSETQRNKGNFPGRFSGRQFSNSRSEMNVSTLELGDSALYLCASSFSGSQETQYFGPGTRLLVL.

The V call is TRBV9, the J call TRBJ2-2; either TRBD1 or TRBD2 may supply D (5 bases each). Germline assignment: CDR1 SGDLS and CDR2 YYNGEE. The V end lost 3 bases, the J end lost 0 bases, and 15 bases lay between the germline ends. This CDR3 is 17 amino acids long. The CDR3 reads CASSDSLRGPNTGELFF. CDR3 nucleotide sequence: TGTGCCAGCAGCGACTCGTTAAGGGGACCGAACACCGGGGAGCTGTTTTTT.

The chain couples TRBV6-5 to TRBJ1-5, with D hard to call. Looked up from germline, CDR1 is MNHEY and CDR2 is SVGAGI. The CDR3 totals 13 residues. Trimming stripped 7 bases from V and 7 bases from J, with 14 bases between. DNA for the CDR3: TGTGCCAGCACAGACTTCCTGGGGCAGCCCCAGCATTTT. Its translation: CASTDFLGQPQHF.

The chain uses TRBV5-5 and TRBJ2-3, with TRBD2 matching 14 bases. Germline trimming cut 4 bases from V and 3 bases from J; bases unmatched to any gene: 10. CDR1 is SGHKS, CDR2 YYEKEE, per germline (reference sequence). The CDR3 totals 18 residues. This CDR3 is CASSGPGLAGAGTDTQYF. CDR3 bases: TGTGCCAGCAGCGGCCCGGGACTAGCGGGAGCTGGGACAGATACGCAGTATTTT.

The V gene is TRBV9, the J gene TRBJ1-1; D is undetermined. Germline CDR1 SGDLS, CDR2 YYNGEE. The CDR3 runs to 14 residues. V lost 6 bases and J lost 1, with 13 bases in between. CDR3 sequence reads: CASTPGSQNTEAFF. The CDR3 DNA is TGTGCCAGCACCCCGGGAAGCCAGAACACTGAAGCTTTCTTT.

Turning to this clone: One end of the junction is discordant with germline, which a read error may explain. This CDR3 is CASSWGSSARF. CDR3 nucleotides: TGTGCCAGCAGTTGGGGCTCCTCCGCACGTTTT. The chain recombines TRBV12-3 or TRBV12-4 with TRBJ1-1, with a tentative D call TRBD1 (5 bases). This CDR3 spans 11 amino acids.

The chain combines TRBV18 with TRBJ1-6, with TRBD1 as a possible D gene (5 bases). Trimming left V 3 bases short and J 5 bases short, with 8 bases between. The germline CDR1 and CDR2 sequences are KGHSH and LQKENI. The CDR3 has 14 residues. The CDR3 nucleotides are TGTGCCAGCTCACCGGACAACCATAATTCACCCCTCCACTTT. Protein product: CASSPDNHNSPLHF.